This T cell receptor (beta chain) was recorded in a study of OX40 agonist ivuxolimab in advanced cancers. About the research overall: Patients were dosed intravenously with ivuxolimab at 0.01 to 10 mg/kg every 2 weeks.

This clone was seen a handful of times. Produced via immunoSEQ multiplex PCR; TCRdb's table is partial and in-frame only. The sample consists of approximately 96,000 clones, 80% to 95% of them appearing once. The V segment lost 3 bases and the J segment 5 bases; nucleotides outside the gene matches: 12. Germline loops: CDR1 SGHDN, CDR2 FVKESK. The CDR3 covers 17 residues. This TCR was sampled from an adult with an advanced solid tumor such as melanoma, head and neck, liver or kidney cancer. The V call is TRBV14, the J call TRBJ2-5; 10 bases are a match to TRBD2. This material consisted of CD4+ or CD8+ T cells sorted from blood, taken in a trial of the OX40 agonist ivuxolimab. The CDR3 loop reads CASSQESSGSSGETQYF. CDR3 sequence (DNA): TGTGCCAGCAGCCAGGAGTCTAGCGGGAGCTCGGGGGAGACCCAGTACTTC.